The rows below give T cell receptor beta chains drawn from one sample of a study of shared clonotypes between healthy human individuals. Some clones are missing from TCRdb's copy, which holds only in-frame ones; the method was immunoSEQ multiplex PCR. This table holds around 1,100,000 clones, 70% to 80% found once. The sequenced material came from memory CD4+ T cells from PBMCs. These receptor sequences come from a man between 18 and 35 years old in good health. Some clones in this sample may be carry-over from other donors' samples. The CDR3 runs from the conserved cysteine through the conserved F or W. A D gene is named only where the DNA matches it firmly. Not all rows give a size; the values are once, few, many and, for expanded clones, a class.

clone_size: NA; d_call: TRBD1; v_call: TRBV2; j_call: TRBJ2-1; cdr3_nt: TGTGCCAGCAGACCCCGGACAGGAAGCTCCTACAATGAGCAGTTCTTC; cdr3_aa: CASRPRTGSSYNEQFF
clone_size: NA; d_call: NA; v_call: TRBV9; j_call: TRBJ2-2; cdr3_nt: TGTGCCAGCAGCGTAGATGGTAGTAGCGGGGAGCTGTTTTTT; cdr3_aa: CASSVDGSSGELFF
clone_size: NA; d_call: TRBD2; v_call: TRBV28; j_call: TRBJ2-3; cdr3_nt: TGTGCCAGCAGTATTAGACTAGCGAGCACAGATACGCAGTATTTT; cdr3_aa: CASSIRLASTDTQYF
clone_size: NA; d_call: NA; v_call: TRBV6-1; j_call: TRBJ2-1; cdr3_nt: TGTGCCAGCAGAACAGGTTCTGGGAGGATCGGTGAGCAGTTCTTC; cdr3_aa: CASRTGSGRIGEQFF
clone_size: NA; d_call: NA; v_call: TRBV11-3; j_call: TRBJ2-2; cdr3_nt: TGTGCCAGCAGCTTAACTCCCGGGGAGCTGTTTTTT; cdr3_aa: CASSLTPGELFF
clone_size: NA; d_call: TRBD1; v_call: TRBV28; j_call: TRBJ2-1; cdr3_nt: TGTGCCAGCAGTTTCTCAGACCCCGCAGGGGGTGAGCAGTTCTTC; cdr3_aa: CASSFSDPAGGEQFF
clone_size: NA; d_call: NA; v_call: TRBV5-4; j_call: TRBJ2-2; cdr3_nt: TGTGCCAGCAGCTTGGCGCCAACCGACCTGAACACCGGGGAGCTGTTTTTT; cdr3_aa: CASSLAPTDLNTGELFF
clone_size: NA; d_call: TRBD2; v_call: TRBV18; j_call: TRBJ2-5; cdr3_nt: TGTGCCAGCTCACCACCTCGGGGACTAGCGGGGGCTGAGGAGACCCAGTACTTC; cdr3_aa: CASSPPRGLAGAEETQYF
clone_size: NA; d_call: NA; v_call: TRBV7-2; j_call: TRBJ1-4; cdr3_nt: TGTGCCAGCAGCTTAGGACAGCACCATAATGAAAAACTGTTTTTT; cdr3_aa: CASSLGQHHNEKLFF
clone_size: few; d_call: NA; v_call: TRBV9; j_call: TRBJ2-7; cdr3_nt: TGTGCCAGCAGCGCTTCAGGACTATCAAGTCTGGGCGAGCAGTACTTC; cdr3_aa: CASSASGLSSLGEQYF
clone_size: NA; d_call: NA; v_call: TRBV7-3; j_call: TRBJ2-1; cdr3_nt: TGTGCCAGCAGCCCTGAGGAACTCAATGAGCAGTTCTTC; cdr3_aa: CASSPEELNEQFF
clone_size: NA; d_call: TRBD1; v_call: TRBV28; j_call: TRBJ1-5; cdr3_nt: TGTGCCAGCAGACCCACAGGGGCCGGTCAGCCCCAGCATTTT; cdr3_aa: CASRPTGAGQPQHF
clone_size: NA; d_call: TRBD1; v_call: TRBV5-5; j_call: TRBJ2-6; cdr3_nt: TGTGCCAGCAGTCCGACAGGGGGCTACCACTTCTCTGGGGCCAACGTCCTGACTTTC; cdr3_aa: CASSPTGGYHFSGANVLTF